This T cell receptor beta chain was obtained from a study of T cell responses to AZD1222 COVID-19 vaccine (dated by TCRdb to about 2021). Broadly, across the study: TCR sequencing was performed for 230 to 250 trial participants, of whom around 210 were given two doses of AZD1222 and around 25 were given two doses of MenACWY control vaccine. Trial participants were enrolled by age into 18-55, 56-69 and 70-plus year subgroups, with 148, 28 and 57 TCR-sequenced participants respectively. The paper as a whole reports these results and caveats: Most participants were white British and females outnumbered males, and the authors suggested that clonal diversity may have been underestimated. Because no samples from the day 14 peak response were available, repertoires could be characterized only after the peak T cell response. Reportedly, close to half of the unique spike-specific TCRs recognized epitopes lying outside the regions that are mutated in the B.1.351 and B.1.1.7 variants. In the small 56-69-year group, the increase in depth fell short of significance, most likely because of low power. Only six AZD1222 recipients were SARS-CoV-2 seropositive at baseline, limiting conclusions about previously exposed vaccinees. Vaccine-associated CD4 TCRs spanned the whole spike protein, with dominant responses in regions 160-218 and 743-854. After two AZD1222 doses, spike-specific TCR breadth and depth were significantly higher than at day 0 and than in MenACWY recipients.

The CDR3 regions of human TCRbeta chains were analyzed by immunosequencing. Under the source paper's analysis protocol: Repertoire TCRs were checked for matches against a reference library of SARS-CoV-2-specific TCRs that had been generated using the MIRA antigen-specificity platform. Breadth was defined as the fraction of unique TCRs that were SARS-CoV-2-associated. Depth was defined as the fraction of total T cells that were SARS-CoV-2-associated. Using the MIRA data, every spike-specific TCR was mapped to the spike region that the TCR reacted to and assigned to either a CD4 or a CD8 class. Log10-transformed breadth and depth values were compared by one-way ANOVA with Sidak's multiple comparisons tests. TCRdb limited this immuneACCESS table to in-frame rearrangements with V and J called. A share of clones is missing; checked studies link under half to unresolved V genes, and the rest is unexplained. That table furnishes V, J and clone size, whereas the DNA furnished D and trimming. The sample table shows around 110,000 clones, and roughly 91% are seen once. The ten largest clones add up to 6.5% to 10% of the sample.

Reading from cysteine to phenylalanine, the CDR3 counts 13 amino acids. Only the CDR3 portion is preserved as DNA: 39 bases, with reading frame beginning at the first base. V sheds 6 bases and J sheds 2 bases, leaving 11 bases between their ends. The time point label for this specimen denotes: about 28 days (+/-7) after the second vaccine dose. AZD1222 recipients with second doses at about 4 weeks or about 12 weeks were pooled, because spike-specific TCR depth and breadth did not differ between schedules. The vaccinee samples were drawn from two UK trials, COV001 and COV002, one of which was a single-blind randomized controlled phase 2/3 trial testing AZD1222 (ChAdOx1 nCoV-19) in healthy adults. For TCRbeta chain sequencing, PBMC samples from trial participants were taken at day 0 and at day 28 after the second dose. As to this clone: No cognate antigen has been identified for it. No quality values exist for individual bases; no much larger clone is one base distant.

Here the chain combines TRBV12-3 or TRBV12-4 and TRBJ2-7; possibly the D gene is TRBD1, per 5 matching bases. The sequences come from peripheral blood, collected 28 days after the second AZD1222 dose. The clonotype originates from an adult who received the AZD1222 COVID-19 vaccine. The CDR3 reads as follows: CASSQGMPYEQYF. DNA sequence: TGTGCCAGCAGCCAGGGTATGCCCTACGAGCAGTACTTC.